Given below is one TCR beta chain in context. It was with 60 Vbeta and 13 Jbeta primers that the PCR ran. TCRdb's table, derived via immunoSEQ multiplex PCR, lists solely in-frame clones and lacks some. The profile shows 200,000 to 250,000 clones, around 89% of them singletons. This entry belongs to a study of cytomegalovirus exposure and HLA in healthy donors. J was trimmed by 2 bases and V by 5 bases; bases with no gene match: 11. The CDR3 loop spans 16 amino acids. Germline V CDR1 and CDR2: SEHNR, FQNEAQ (reference sequence). Source material: PBMCs. The clonotype comes from a woman under 30 in good health and CMV-seronegative. The gene calls are TRBV7-9 and TRBJ2-7; 8 bases match TRBD1. The CDR3 bases are TGTGCCAGCAGCAGTCGGACAGGGTGGGACCCCTACGAGCAGTACTTC. Protein sequence: CASSSRTGWDPYEQYF.